One T cell receptor beta chain is described in this entry. The entry originates in a study of blood T cell repertoires in COVID-19. The overall study: There were acute and convalescent COVID-19 samples, and they came from the United States, Italy and Spain. Nucleic acid was either cDNA or gDNA, and it came from T cells, B-cell-depleted T cells, or PBMCs.

TCRdb's copy holds only in-frame clones and misses some; the assay was immunoSEQ multiplex PCR. The repertoire consists of fewer than 400,000 clones, with approximately 86% occurring once and the leading ten covering 8% to 9%. Participants' reported clinical history set cohort assignment. The CDR3 totals 14 residues. Trimming stripped 7 bases from V and 4 bases from J, with 16 bases between. CDR1 and CDR2 from the germline V gene are MNHEY and SVGAGI. Material for sequencing was PBMCs or T cells enriched from blood (not recorded which). This receptor was taken from a woman younger than 30 who had recovered from COVID-19. The chain recombines TRBV6-5 with TRBJ1-2; maybe TRBD1 (6 bases). The CDR3 nucleotides are TGTGCCAGCAACCGACTACAGGGCCCCTATGGCTACACCTTC. This encodes CASNRLQGPYGYTF.